Sequencing of this TCR beta chain was carried out in a study of blood T cell repertoires in COVID-19. Study members were between about 18 and 89 years old and lived in some 26 US regions. The CDR3 has 15 amino acids. V was shortened by 0 bases and J by 7 bases, with 14 bases between the two germline ends. Germline CDR1 SGHTS, CDR2 YDEGEE. Produced via immunoSEQ multiplex PCR; TCRdb's table is partial and in-frame only. The sample consists of about 220,000 clones, roughly 85% of them appearing once. The specimen sequenced was PBMCs or T cells enriched from blood (not recorded which). This clonotype was obtained from a woman between 50 and 59 years old who had been exposed to COVID-19. This chain joins TRBV5-8 and TRBJ1-5; D is uncertain. The CDR3 loop reads CASSLGPGVRQPQHF. The DNA for the CDR3 is TGTGCCAGCAGCTTGGGCCCCGGAGTAAGGCAGCCCCAGCATTTT.